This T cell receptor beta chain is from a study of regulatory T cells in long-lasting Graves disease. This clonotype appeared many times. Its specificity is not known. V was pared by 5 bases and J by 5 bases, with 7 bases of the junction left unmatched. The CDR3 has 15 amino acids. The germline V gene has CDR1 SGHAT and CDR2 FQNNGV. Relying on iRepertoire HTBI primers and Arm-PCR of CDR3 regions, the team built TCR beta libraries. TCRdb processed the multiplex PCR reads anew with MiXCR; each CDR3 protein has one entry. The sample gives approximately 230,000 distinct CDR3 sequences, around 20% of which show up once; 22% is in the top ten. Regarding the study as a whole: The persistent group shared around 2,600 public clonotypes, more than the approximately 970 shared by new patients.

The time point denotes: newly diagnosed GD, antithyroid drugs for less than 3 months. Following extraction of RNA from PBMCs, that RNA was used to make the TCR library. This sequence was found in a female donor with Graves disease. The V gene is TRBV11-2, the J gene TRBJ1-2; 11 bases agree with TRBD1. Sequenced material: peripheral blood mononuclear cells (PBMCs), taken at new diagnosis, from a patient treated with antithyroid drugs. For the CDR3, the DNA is TGTGCCAGCAGCCTCGGGACAGGGGGGACTTATGGCTACACCTTC. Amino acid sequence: CASSLGTGGTYGYTF.